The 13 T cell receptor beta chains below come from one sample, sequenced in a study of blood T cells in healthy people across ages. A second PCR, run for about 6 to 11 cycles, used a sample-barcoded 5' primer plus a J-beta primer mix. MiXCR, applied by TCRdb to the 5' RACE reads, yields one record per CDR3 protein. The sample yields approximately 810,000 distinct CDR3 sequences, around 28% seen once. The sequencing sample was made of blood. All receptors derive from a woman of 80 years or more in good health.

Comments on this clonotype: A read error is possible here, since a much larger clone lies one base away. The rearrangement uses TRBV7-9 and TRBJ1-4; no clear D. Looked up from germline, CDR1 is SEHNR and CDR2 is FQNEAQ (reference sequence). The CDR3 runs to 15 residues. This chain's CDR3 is CASSLYVQSNEKRFF. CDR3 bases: TGTGCCAGCAGCTTATATGTCCAGAGTAATGAAAAACGGTTTTTT.

The CDR3 region has the DNA TGTGCCAGCAGCTCCGGCACCTATGGCTACACCTTC. Translated: CASSSGTYGYTF. The chain joins TRBV14 to TRBJ1-2; D not certain. The V gene lost 5 bases and the J gene lost 4 bases, with 8 bases spanning the gap. This CDR3 comprises 12 residues. Germline assignment: CDR1 SGHDN and CDR2 FVKESK.

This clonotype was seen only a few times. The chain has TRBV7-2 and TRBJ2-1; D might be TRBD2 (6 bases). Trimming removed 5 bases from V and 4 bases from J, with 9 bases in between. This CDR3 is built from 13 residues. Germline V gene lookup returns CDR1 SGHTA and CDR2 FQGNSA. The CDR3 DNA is TGTGCCAGCAGCCCGACTAGGTACAATGAGCAGTTCTTC. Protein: CASSPTRYNEQFF.

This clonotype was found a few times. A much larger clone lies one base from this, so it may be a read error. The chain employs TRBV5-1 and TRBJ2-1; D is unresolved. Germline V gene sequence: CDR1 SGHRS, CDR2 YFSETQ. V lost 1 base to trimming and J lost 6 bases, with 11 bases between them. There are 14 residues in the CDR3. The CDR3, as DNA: TGCGCCAGCAGCTTGTTTCGGAGCCCCAATGAGCAGTTCTTC. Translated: CASSLFRSPNEQFF.

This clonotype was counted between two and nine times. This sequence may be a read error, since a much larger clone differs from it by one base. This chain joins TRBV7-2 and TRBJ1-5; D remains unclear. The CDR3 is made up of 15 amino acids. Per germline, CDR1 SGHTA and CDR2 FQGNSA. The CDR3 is CASSSNINSDQPQHF. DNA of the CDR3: TGTGCCAGCAGCTCGAATATCAATAGCGATCAGCCCCAGCATTTT.

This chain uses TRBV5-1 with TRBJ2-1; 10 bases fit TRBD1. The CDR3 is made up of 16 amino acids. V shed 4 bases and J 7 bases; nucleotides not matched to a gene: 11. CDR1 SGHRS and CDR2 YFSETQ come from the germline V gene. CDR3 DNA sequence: TGCGCCAGCAGCCCTCCTCGACAGGGGGCGGGGAATGAGCAGTTCTTC. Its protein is CASSPPRQGAGNEQFF.

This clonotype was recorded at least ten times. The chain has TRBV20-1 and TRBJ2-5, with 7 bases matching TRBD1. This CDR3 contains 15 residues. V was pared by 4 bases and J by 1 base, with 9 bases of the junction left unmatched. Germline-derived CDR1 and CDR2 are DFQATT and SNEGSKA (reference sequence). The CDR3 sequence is CSAKRKGQFQETQYF. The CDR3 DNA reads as TGCAGTGCTAAACGTAAGGGACAGTTCCAAGAGACCCAGTACTTC.

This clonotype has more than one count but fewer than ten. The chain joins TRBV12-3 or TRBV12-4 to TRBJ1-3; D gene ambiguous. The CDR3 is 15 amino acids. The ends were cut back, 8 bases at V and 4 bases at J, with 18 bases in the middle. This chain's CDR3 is CASQSSPGKGNTIYF. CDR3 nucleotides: TGTGCCAGCCAATCAAGTCCGGGCAAGGGAAACACCATATATTTT.

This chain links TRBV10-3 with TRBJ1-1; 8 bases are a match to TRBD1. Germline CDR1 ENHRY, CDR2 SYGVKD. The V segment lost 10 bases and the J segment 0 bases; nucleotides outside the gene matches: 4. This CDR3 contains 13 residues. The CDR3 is CATWTGLNTEAFF. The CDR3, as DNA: TGTGCCACGTGGACAGGGTTGAACACTGAAGCTTTCTTT.

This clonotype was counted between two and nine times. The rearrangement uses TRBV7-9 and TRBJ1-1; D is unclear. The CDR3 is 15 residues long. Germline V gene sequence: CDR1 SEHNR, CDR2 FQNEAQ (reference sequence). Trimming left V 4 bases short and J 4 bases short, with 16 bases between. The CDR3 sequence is CASSSPWGLGTEAFF. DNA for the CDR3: TGTGCCAGCAGCTCCCCATGGGGATTGGGCACTGAAGCTTTCTTT. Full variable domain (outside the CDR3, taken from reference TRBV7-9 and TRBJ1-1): DTGVSQNPRHKITKRGQNVTFRCDPISEHNRLYWYRQTLGQGPEFLTYFQNEAQLEKSRLLSDRFSAERPKGSFSTLEIQRTEQGDSAMYLCASSSPWGLGTEAFFGQGTRLTVV.

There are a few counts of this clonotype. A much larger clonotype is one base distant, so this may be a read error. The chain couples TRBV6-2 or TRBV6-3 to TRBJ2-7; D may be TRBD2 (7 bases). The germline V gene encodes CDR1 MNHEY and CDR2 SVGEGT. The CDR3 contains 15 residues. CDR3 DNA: TGTGCCAGCAGTTACTCCGGGGGGCCCTCCTGCGAGCAGTACTTC. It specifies CASSYSGGPSCEQYF.

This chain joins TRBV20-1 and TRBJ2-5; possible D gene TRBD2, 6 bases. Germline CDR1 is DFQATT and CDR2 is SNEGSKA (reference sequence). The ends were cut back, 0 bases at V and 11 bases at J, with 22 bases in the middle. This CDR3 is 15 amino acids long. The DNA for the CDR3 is TGCAGTGCTAGAGACCCATTGGGAGGACGAAGAGAGCAGTACTTC. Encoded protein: CSARDPLGGRREQYF.

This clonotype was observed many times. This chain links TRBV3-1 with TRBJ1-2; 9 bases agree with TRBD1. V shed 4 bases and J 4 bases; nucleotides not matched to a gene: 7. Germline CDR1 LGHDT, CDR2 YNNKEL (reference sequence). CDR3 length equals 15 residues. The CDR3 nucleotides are TGTGCCAGCAGCCTAACGACAGGGGGTGTCTATGGCTACACCTTC. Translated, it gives CASSLTTGGVYGYTF.